The present entry profiles one T cell receptor (beta chain) with its context. Its matching antigen is unknown. TCRdb keeps only in-frame clones here, not all; method: immunoSEQ multiplex PCR. Among 100,000 to 150,000 clones listed, approximately 88% were seen once. This sample was included in a study of T cell responses to AZD1222 COVID-19 vaccine. In the study overall: Second-dose recipients at about 4 or about 12 weeks were treated as one pooled group.

Findings of the study overall: Dominant CD4 TCR responses targeted spike regions 160-218 and 743-854. Baseline seropositivity occurred in only a handful of AZD1222 recipients. Within unmutated variant regions lay the reported targets of nearly half of spike-specific TCRs.

Deletions cut 3 bases from V and 6 bases from J, with 7 bases between. Germline V gene lookup returns CDR1 LNHDA and CDR2 SQIVND (reference sequence). This CDR3 region has 12 residues. This TCR came from an adult in good health. The chain employs TRBV19 and TRBJ2-3; D is unclear. The material was peripheral blood, obtained on day 0 of AZD1222 vaccination. CDR3 in DNA: TGTGCCAGTAGTATTCAAGTGGATACGCAGTATTTT. Translating it yields CASSIQVDTQYF.